In this sample, the clone carrying this T cell receptor beta chain turned up a few times. The sample originates from a study of blood T cell repertoires in COVID-19. About the study: There were acute and convalescent COVID-19 samples, and they came from the United States, Italy and Spain. Sources were T cells, B-cell-depleted T cells, or PBMCs; the material itself was cDNA or gDNA.

The V gene's germline CDR1 is MGHRA and CDR2 YSYEKL. Deletions cut 0 bases from V and 5 bases from J, with 11 bases between. CDR3 length: 15 residues. Original analysis: Scientists estimated how many nucleated cells there were by amplifying reference gene primers. Using immunoSEQ multiplex PCR, the repertoire was profiled, and TCRdb retains in-frame clones only, with some absent. V, J and clone size are taken as reported in that table, and D and trimming were inferred from the DNA itself. This sample has fewer than 150,000 clones; about 80% occur once, and the top ten carry 9.5% to 14%. The sequence came from a human donor in a cohort sampled during active COVID-19. The chain combines TRBV4-1 with TRBJ1-5; TRBD1 might be the D (5 bases). Sequenced: peripheral blood. The CDR3 DNA sequence: TGCGCCAGCAGCCAAGAAGGCAGGGTCCATCAGCCCCAGCATTTT. Translated, it gives CASSQEGRVHQPQHF.